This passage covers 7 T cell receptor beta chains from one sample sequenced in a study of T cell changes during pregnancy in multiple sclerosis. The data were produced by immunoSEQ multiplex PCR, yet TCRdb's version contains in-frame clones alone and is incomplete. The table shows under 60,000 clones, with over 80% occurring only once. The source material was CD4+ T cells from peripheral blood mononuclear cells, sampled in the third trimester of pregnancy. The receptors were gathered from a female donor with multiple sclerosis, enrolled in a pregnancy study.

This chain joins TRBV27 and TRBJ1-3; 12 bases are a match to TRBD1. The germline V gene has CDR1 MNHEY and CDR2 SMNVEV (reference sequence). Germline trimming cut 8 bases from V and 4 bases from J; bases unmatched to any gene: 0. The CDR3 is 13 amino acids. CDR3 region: CASGTGGGNTIYF. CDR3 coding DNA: TGTGCCAGCGGGACAGGGGGCGGAAACACCATATATTTT.

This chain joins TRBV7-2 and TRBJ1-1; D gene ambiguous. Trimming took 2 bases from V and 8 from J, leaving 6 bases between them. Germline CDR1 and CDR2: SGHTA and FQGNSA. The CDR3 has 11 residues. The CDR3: CASSLMREAFF. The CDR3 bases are TGTGCCAGCAGCTTAATGAGGGAAGCTTTCTTT. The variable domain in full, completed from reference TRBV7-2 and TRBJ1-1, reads GAGVSQSPSNKVTEKGKDVELRCDPISGHTALYWYRQSLGQGLEFLIYFQGNSAPDKSGLPSDRFSAERTGGSVSTLTIQRTQQEDSAVYLCASSLMREAFFGQGTRLTVV.

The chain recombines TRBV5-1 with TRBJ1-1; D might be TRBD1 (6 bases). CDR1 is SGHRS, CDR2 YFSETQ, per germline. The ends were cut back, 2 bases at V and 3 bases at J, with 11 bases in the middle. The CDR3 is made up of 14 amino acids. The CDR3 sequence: CASSFQDRYTEAFF. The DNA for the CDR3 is TGCGCCAGCAGCTTCCAGGACAGATACACTGAAGCTTTCTTT. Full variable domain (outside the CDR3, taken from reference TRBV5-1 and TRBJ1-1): KAGVTQTPRYLIKTRGQQVTLSCSPISGHRSVSWYQQTPGQGLQFLFEYFSETQRNKGNFPGRFSGRQFSNSRSEMNVSTLELGDSALYLCASSFQDRYTEAFFGQGTRLTVV.

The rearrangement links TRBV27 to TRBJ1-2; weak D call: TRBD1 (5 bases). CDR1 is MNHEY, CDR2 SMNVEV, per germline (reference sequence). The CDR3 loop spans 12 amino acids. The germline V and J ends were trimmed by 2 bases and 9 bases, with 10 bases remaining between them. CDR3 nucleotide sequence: TGTGCCAGCAGTTTACAGGGCGGGAGCTACACCTTC. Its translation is CASSLQGGSYTF.

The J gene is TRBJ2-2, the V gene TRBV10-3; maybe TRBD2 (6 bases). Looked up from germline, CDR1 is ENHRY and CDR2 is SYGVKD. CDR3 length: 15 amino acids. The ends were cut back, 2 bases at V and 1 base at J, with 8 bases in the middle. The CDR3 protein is CAISEVSGNTGELFF. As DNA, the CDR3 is TGTGCCATCAGTGAGGTTAGCGGGAACACCGGGGAGCTGTTTTTT.

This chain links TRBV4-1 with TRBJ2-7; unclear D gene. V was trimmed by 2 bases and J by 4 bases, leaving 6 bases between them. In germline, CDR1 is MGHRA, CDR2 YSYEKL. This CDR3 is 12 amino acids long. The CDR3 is CASSQTEYEQYF. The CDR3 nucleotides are TGCGCCAGCAGCCAAACAGAGTACGAGCAGTACTTC.

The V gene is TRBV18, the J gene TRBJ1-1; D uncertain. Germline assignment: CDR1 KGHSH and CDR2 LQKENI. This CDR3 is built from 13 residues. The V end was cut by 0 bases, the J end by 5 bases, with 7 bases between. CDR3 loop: CASSPPVRTEAFF. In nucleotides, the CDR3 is TGTGCCAGCTCACCACCGGTTCGGACTGAAGCTTTCTTT.